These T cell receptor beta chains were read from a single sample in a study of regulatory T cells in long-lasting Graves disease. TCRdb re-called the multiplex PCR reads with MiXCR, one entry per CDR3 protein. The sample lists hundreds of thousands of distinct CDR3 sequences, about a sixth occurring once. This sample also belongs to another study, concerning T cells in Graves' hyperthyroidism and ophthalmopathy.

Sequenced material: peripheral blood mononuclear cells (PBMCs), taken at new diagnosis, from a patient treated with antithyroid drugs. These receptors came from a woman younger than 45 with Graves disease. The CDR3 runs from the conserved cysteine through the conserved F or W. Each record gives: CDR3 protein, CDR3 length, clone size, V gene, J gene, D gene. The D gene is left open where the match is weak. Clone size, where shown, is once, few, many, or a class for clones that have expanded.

CDR3aa: CSAPGDRGRGETQYF; len: 15; abundance: many; v_gene: TRBV20-1; j_gene: TRBJ2-5; d_gene: TRBD1
CDR3aa: CASSLGTSGNNEQFF; len: 15; abundance: many; v_gene: TRBV27; j_gene: TRBJ2-1; d_gene: TRBD2
CDR3aa: CASSSPFRSSTNYGYTF; len: 17; abundance: few; v_gene: TRBV6-9; j_gene: TRBJ1-2; d_gene: .
CDR3aa: CASSESWGRGYTF; len: 13; abundance: many; v_gene: TRBV10-2; j_gene: TRBJ1-2; d_gene: .
CDR3aa: CSARDPRQLNNQPQHF; len: 16; abundance: .; v_gene: TRBV20-1; j_gene: TRBJ1-5; d_gene: .
CDR3aa: CSASLESWQNEQYF; len: 14; abundance: many; v_gene: TRBV20-1; j_gene: TRBJ2-7; d_gene: .
CDR3aa: CASSLRQGLAGVEQFF; len: 16; abundance: many; v_gene: TRBV11-2; j_gene: TRBJ2-1; d_gene: TRBD2
CDR3aa: CASSLPGLRGQPQHF; len: 15; abundance: many; v_gene: TRBV12-3/TRBV12-4; j_gene: TRBJ1-5; d_gene: .
CDR3aa: CAISDIRYGYTF; len: 12; abundance: many; v_gene: TRBV10-3; j_gene: TRBJ1-2; d_gene: .
CDR3aa: CSVSPHNQAGYEQYF; len: 15; abundance: many; v_gene: TRBV29-1; j_gene: TRBJ2-7; d_gene: .
CDR3aa: CATSGTGLKYEQYF; len: 14; abundance: few; v_gene: TRBV15; j_gene: TRBJ2-7; d_gene: TRBD1
CDR3aa: CASSYGQGTGNTIYF; len: 15; abundance: few; v_gene: TRBV5-1; j_gene: TRBJ1-3; d_gene: TRBD1
CDR3aa: CASSRQSVGFQGFF; len: 14; abundance: .; v_gene: TRBV7-8; j_gene: TRBJ1-1; d_gene: .
CDR3aa: CASSRGGVDTGELFF; len: 15; abundance: many; v_gene: TRBV7-3; j_gene: TRBJ2-2; d_gene: TRBD2
CDR3aa: CASSPVLAKSNTEAFF; len: 16; abundance: many; v_gene: TRBV3-1; j_gene: TRBJ1-1; d_gene: .
CDR3aa: CSVEARGGKIETQYF; len: 15; abundance: few; v_gene: TRBV29-1; j_gene: TRBJ2-5; d_gene: .
CDR3aa: CASSNLGQGVSDTQYF; len: 16; abundance: many; v_gene: TRBV28; j_gene: TRBJ2-3; d_gene: .
CDR3aa: CASSGGLAGTFYNEQFF; len: 17; abundance: many; v_gene: TRBV28; j_gene: TRBJ2-1; d_gene: TRBD2
CDR3aa: CASSQNPGQVLYF; len: 13; abundance: many; v_gene: TRBV3-1; j_gene: TRBJ2-5; d_gene: TRBD1
CDR3aa: CASSEGAGGRDEQYF; len: 15; abundance: many; v_gene: TRBV6-1; j_gene: TRBJ2-7; d_gene: TRBD2
CDR3aa: CASSYRSNYGYTF; len: 13; abundance: many; v_gene: TRBV6-5; j_gene: TRBJ1-2; d_gene: .
CDR3aa: CASSLTGDQPQHF; len: 13; abundance: many; v_gene: TRBV28; j_gene: TRBJ1-5; d_gene: .
CDR3aa: CSATKPQAHRPQFF; len: 14; abundance: many; v_gene: TRBV20-1; j_gene: TRBJ2-1; d_gene: .
CDR3aa: CSASRTSTVGFIYSYEQYF; len: 19; abundance: many; v_gene: TRBV20-1; j_gene: TRBJ2-7; d_gene: TRBD2
CDR3aa: CASSEEPGTYTGELFF; len: 16; abundance: many; v_gene: TRBV27; j_gene: TRBJ2-2; d_gene: .
CDR3aa: CASSYAGGPNTEAFF; len: 15; abundance: many; v_gene: TRBV6-9; j_gene: TRBJ1-1; d_gene: TRBD1
CDR3aa: CASRQGLSNQPQHF; len: 14; abundance: many; v_gene: TRBV2; j_gene: TRBJ1-5; d_gene: .
CDR3aa: CSARRDYDYEQYF; len: 13; abundance: many; v_gene: TRBV20-1; j_gene: TRBJ2-7; d_gene: TRBD2
CDR3aa: CASSRTSGTSGRNYNEQFF; len: 19; abundance: .; v_gene: TRBV19; j_gene: TRBJ2-1; d_gene: TRBD2
CDR3aa: CASSRELNPYNEQFF; len: 15; abundance: many; v_gene: TRBV11-2; j_gene: TRBJ2-1; d_gene: .
CDR3aa: CAGSYEKLFF; len: 10; abundance: few; v_gene: TRBV5-8; j_gene: TRBJ1-4; d_gene: .
CDR3aa: CASSDRVNQPQHF; len: 13; abundance: many; v_gene: TRBV6-1; j_gene: TRBJ1-5; d_gene: .
CDR3aa: CASSPEGTGLETEAFF; len: 16; abundance: many; v_gene: TRBV27; j_gene: TRBJ1-1; d_gene: TRBD1
CDR3aa: CASSSVRDITYNEQFF; len: 16; abundance: many; v_gene: TRBV27; j_gene: TRBJ2-1; d_gene: .
CDR3aa: CSAPGLAGGNEQFF; len: 14; abundance: many; v_gene: TRBV20-1; j_gene: TRBJ2-1; d_gene: TRBD2
CDR3aa: CASSLGWTHNEQFF; len: 14; abundance: many; v_gene: TRBV3-1; j_gene: TRBJ2-1; d_gene: .
CDR3aa: CASSTSPRGLNTEAFF; len: 16; abundance: once; v_gene: TRBV7-9; j_gene: TRBJ1-1; d_gene: .
CDR3aa: CAIRGTASSYEQYF; len: 14; abundance: few; v_gene: TRBV10-3; j_gene: TRBJ2-7; d_gene: TRBD1
CDR3aa: CSARDYASGNIQYF; len: 14; abundance: many; v_gene: TRBV20-1; j_gene: TRBJ2-4; d_gene: TRBD2
CDR3aa: CASSEAGQSNEKLFF; len: 15; abundance: many; v_gene: TRBV2; j_gene: TRBJ1-4; d_gene: TRBD1
CDR3aa: CASSQDVPSGSGNIQYF; len: 17; abundance: few; v_gene: TRBV4-3; j_gene: TRBJ2-4; d_gene: TRBD2
CDR3aa: CANSPAWTSGNTGVDTQYF; len: 19; abundance: .; v_gene: TRBV7-9; j_gene: TRBJ2-3; d_gene: TRBD2
CDR3aa: CASSLKTVEQYF; len: 12; abundance: many; v_gene: TRBV7-8; j_gene: TRBJ2-7; d_gene: .
CDR3aa: CASSLAGDGADTQYF; len: 15; abundance: .; v_gene: TRBV4-3; j_gene: TRBJ2-3; d_gene: TRBD2
CDR3aa: CASGGDRGSYEQYF; len: 14; abundance: many; v_gene: TRBV28; j_gene: TRBJ2-7; d_gene: TRBD1
CDR3aa: CASSGVQTTPAF; len: 12; abundance: .; v_gene: TRBV9; j_gene: TRBJ1-2; d_gene: .
CDR3aa: CASSLDRVVGTEAFF; len: 15; abundance: .; v_gene: TRBV11-2; j_gene: TRBJ1-1; d_gene: .
CDR3aa: CASSFKGVYNSPLHF; len: 15; abundance: .; v_gene: TRBV12-3/TRBV12-4; j_gene: TRBJ1-6; d_gene: .
CDR3aa: CASSYAGAEVDYGYTF; len: 16; abundance: many; v_gene: TRBV6-9; j_gene: TRBJ1-2; d_gene: .
CDR3aa: CASSRGGTGSTEAFF; len: 15; abundance: .; v_gene: TRBV12-3/TRBV12-4; j_gene: TRBJ1-1; d_gene: TRBD1
CDR3aa: CASHPGASNQPQHF; len: 14; abundance: few; v_gene: TRBV10-3; j_gene: TRBJ1-5; d_gene: .
CDR3aa: CASSYSTRTWDEQFF; len: 15; abundance: many; v_gene: TRBV6-5; j_gene: TRBJ2-1; d_gene: .
CDR3aa: CASSDLAGEGNEQFF; len: 15; abundance: .; v_gene: TRBV10-1; j_gene: TRBJ2-1; d_gene: TRBD2
CDR3aa: CASSDTGNSPLHF; len: 13; abundance: .; v_gene: TRBV27; j_gene: TRBJ1-6; d_gene: .